The next 17 T cell receptor beta chains were all read from a single sample in a study of beta chain features in type 1 diabetes. Of the isolated RNA, all was reverse transcribed, and so the sequenced material was expressed TCRB transcripts. Using immunoSEQ multiplex PCR, the repertoire was profiled, and TCRdb retains in-frame clones only, with some absent. The data hold a few hundred thousand clones, with 30% observed a single time. The source material was naive CD4+ T cells from blood. Every receptor here comes from a young man in good health.

The chain carries TRBV14 and TRBJ1-5, with D tentatively TRBD1 (6 bases). In germline, CDR1 is SGHDN, CDR2 FVKESK. The CDR3 totals 15 residues. V lost 1 base to trimming and J lost 5 bases, with 12 bases between them. CDR3 sequence (DNA): TGTGCCAGCAGCCAAGGCGGGGGCCATGATCAGCCCCAGCATTTT. Amino acids: CASSQGGGHDQPQHF.

This clone occurred a few times. V usage is TRBV18 and J usage is TRBJ2-1; 9 nucleotides line up with TRBD2. With 5 bases clipped from V and 4 bases from J, the junction kept 9 bases outside the gene matches. Germline V gene lookup returns CDR1 KGHSH and CDR2 LQKENI. This CDR3 contains 16 residues. The CDR3 DNA sequence: TGTGCCAGCTCAATCTCTACGCGGGAGGGTTACAATGAGCAGTTCTTC. As protein: CASSISTREGYNEQFF.

This clone showed up just a few times. CDR3 sequence (DNA): TGCAGCGTTACTAGCGGGAGTGTTCAAGAGACCCAGTACTTC. Amino acids: CSVTSGSVQETQYF. The chain employs TRBV29-1 and TRBJ2-5; 11 bases line up with TRBD2. The CDR3 spans 14 residues. Unmatched junction bases numbered 4, after V lost 5 bases and J lost 2 bases. Looked up from germline, CDR1 is SQVTM and CDR2 is ANQGSEA.

The rearrangement links TRBV29-1 to TRBJ2-5, with 7 bases that match TRBD1. The CDR3 totals 11 residues. Unmatched junction bases numbered 3, after V lost 8 bases and J lost 3 bases. Germline V gene lookup returns CDR1 SQVTM and CDR2 ANQGSEA. The CDR3: CSPGTEETQYF. The CDR3, as DNA: TGCAGCCCGGGGACAGAAGAGACCCAGTACTTC.

As concerns this clone: Mismatch with germline at one junction end may stem from a read error. The V gene is TRBV7-2, the J gene TRBJ2-1, with D uncertain. Per the germline V gene, CDR1 is SGHTA and CDR2 is FQGNSA. The CDR3 spans 12 residues. The CDR3 reads CASSFFHTKLVF. The CDR3 DNA is TGTGCCAGCAGCTTTTTTCATACGAAGCTCGTCTTC.

This rearrangement joins TRBV6-1 to TRBJ2-3; 7 nucleotides align to TRBD1. Germline V CDR1 and CDR2: MNHNS, SASEGT. V lost 4 bases and J lost 2; bases outside the gene matches: 9. The CDR3 is 16 residues long. This CDR3 reads CASSGTGTEYTDTQYF. The CDR3 region has the DNA TGTGCCAGCAGTGGGACCGGGACAGAGTACACAGATACGCAGTATTTT.

As regards this clone: At the DNA level, this CDR3 is encoded by other sequences in the same sample as well. This chain joins TRBV4-3 and TRBJ1-2, with a tentative D call TRBD1 (6 bases). Trimming shortened V by 1 base and J by 4 bases, and 13 bases separated the two germline ends. Germline CDR1 LGHNA, CDR2 YSLEER. CDR3 length: 15 residues. Here the CDR3 DNA reads TGCGCCAGCAGCCAAGTGAGGCAGGGGAGCTATGGCTACACCTTC. It translates to CASSQVRQGSYGYTF.

V gene TRBV5-1 combines with J gene TRBJ2-1; D unclear. CDR3 length: 11 residues. Germline-derived CDR1 and CDR2 are SGHRS and YFSETQ. Trimming pared 0 bases from V and 13 bases from J, leaving 8 bases between. The CDR3, as DNA: TGCGCCAGCAGCTTGGACGGACGACAGTTCTTC. This gives the protein CASSLDGRQFF.

This clone was detected a few times. The chain carries TRBV18 and TRBJ2-5; D uncertain. The germline gives CDR1 KGHSH, CDR2 LQKENI. The CDR3 totals 14 residues. V lost 3 bases, J lost 5 bases, and 13 bases lay in between. The CDR3 spells CASSPATFRETQYF. The DNA of the CDR3 is TGTGCCAGCTCACCCGCCACCTTTCGGGAGACCCAGTACTTC.

The table lists this clone with a few counts. The rearrangement uses TRBV29-1 and TRBJ1-2; 8 bases map to TRBD1. The CDR3 spans 11 residues. V gave up 7 bases and J gave up 2 bases; unmatched junction bases: 0. The germline V gene has CDR1 SQVTM and CDR2 ANQGSEA. CDR3 nucleotides: TGCAGCGGACAGGGGAACTATGGCTACACCTTC. Translated: CSGQGNYGYTF.

The CDR3 region has the DNA TGTGCCAGCAGCTTAGCGGGAGTCCAAAACATTCAGTACTTC. Translating gives CASSLAGVQNIQYF. The chain employs TRBV7-9 and TRBJ2-4, with D possibly TRBD2 on 5 matching bases. Germline CDR1 is SEHNR and CDR2 is FQNEAQ (reference sequence). The CDR3 loop spans 14 amino acids. The V end lost 0 bases, the J end lost 5 bases, and 8 bases lay between the germline ends.

This clone occurred a few times. V usage is TRBV5-4 and J usage is TRBJ1-1, with D perhaps matching TRBD1 (5 bases). This CDR3 has 15 residues. Trimming pared 4 bases from V and 1 base from J, leaving 14 bases between. CDR1 is SGHNT and CDR2 is YYREEE in the germline V gene (reference sequence). CDR3: CASSRGAQQNTEAFF. CDR3 nucleotides: TGTGCCAGCAGCCGTGGGGCACAGCAGAACACTGAAGCTTTCTTT.

The V gene is TRBV6-6, the J gene TRBJ2-3; unclear D gene. This CDR3 region has 14 residues. Deletions cut 5 bases from V and 4 bases from J, with 13 bases between. Germline-derived CDR1 and CDR2 are MNHNY and SVGAGI (reference sequence). DNA for the CDR3: TGTGCCAGCAGTACAGCGCACAGATCAGATACGCAGTATTTT. Protein: CASSTAHRSDTQYF.

The rearrangement uses TRBV15 and TRBJ2-1; 9 nucleotides agree with TRBD2. This CDR3 spans 14 amino acids. Trimming removed 5 bases from V and 4 bases from J; junction bases left unmatched: 3. Germline V lookup: CDR1 LNHNV, CDR2 YYDKDF (reference sequence). This chain's CDR3 is CATSGGLAYNEQFF. CDR3 nucleotides: TGTGCCACCAGCGGGGGACTAGCTTACAATGAGCAGTTCTTC.

CDR3 sequence reads: CASSTNQPQHF. The DNA for the CDR3 is TGTGCCAGCAGTACCAATCAGCCCCAGCATTTT. V is TRBV2 and J is TRBJ1-5; D unclear. The length of the CDR3 is 11 residues. Germline V CDR1 and CDR2: SNHLY, FYNNEI. V dropped 5 bases and J dropped 3 bases, with 2 bases sitting between them.

The J gene is TRBJ2-1, the V gene TRBV14; 13 positions agree with TRBD2. Germline assignment: CDR1 SGHDN and CDR2 FVKESK. The junction had 6 bases not matched to a gene; V was cut back by 3 bases and J by 1 base. The CDR3 runs to 18 residues. The CDR3 here is CASSHQGLAGLSYNEQFF. In nucleotides, the CDR3 is TGTGCCAGCAGCCACCAGGGACTAGCGGGACTTTCCTACAATGAGCAGTTCTTC.

CDR3 DNA: TGTGCCAGCAGCTTGGTCAGCGGGAGCGTCAGCGAGCAGTACTTC. This encodes CASSLVSGSVSEQYF. The chain links TRBV5-4 to TRBJ2-7; the match to TRBD2 covers 8 bases. The CDR3 contains 15 residues. The germline CDR1 and CDR2 sequences are SGHNT and YYREEE (reference sequence). Trimming took 0 bases from V and 6 from J; bases not matched to a gene: 8.